The clone carrying this TCR beta chain was counted between two and nine times. These data belong to a study of blood T cell repertoires in COVID-19. Study background: T cells, B-cell-depleted T cells, or PBMCs supplied cDNA or gDNA.

As handled by the study authors: Quantification of nucleated cells was approximated via reference gene primer amplification. The protocol was immunoSEQ multiplex PCR, while the TCRdb copy is restricted to in-frame clones and leaves out a portion. V and J calls and clone size are as listed in that table; D and trimming were resolved from the DNA. The table lists approximately 65,000 clones, approximately 78% of them singletons. The CDR3 loop spans 17 amino acids. Trimming left V 4 bases short and J 0 bases short, with 16 bases between. The germline V gene has CDR1 SNHLY and CDR2 FYNNEI. J is TRBJ1-5 and V is TRBV2; D gene ambiguous. Material: PBMCs or T cells enriched from blood (not recorded which). This TCR was sampled from a woman aged 40 to 50 with acute COVID-19. CDR3 residues: CASSVEVTRYSNQPQHF. The CDR3 coding sequence is TGTGCCAGCAGTGTGGAGGTAACGCGTTATAGCAATCAGCCCCAGCATTTT.